This T cell receptor beta chain was identified in a study of blood T cell repertoires in COVID-19. Study-level background: The United States, Italy and Spain were the sources of the acute and convalescent COVID-19 samples.

This clone turned up a few times. J lost 7 bases, V lost 4 bases, and 12 bases had no gene match. Germline CDR1 and CDR2: MDHEN and SYDVKM. CDR3 length: 15 amino acids. Produced via immunoSEQ multiplex PCR; TCRdb's table is partial and in-frame only. The sample lists about 160,000 clones, 82% occurring once. This receptor was obtained from a woman in her forties with COVID-19, enrolled during active disease. The chain links TRBV28 to TRBJ2-5; 7 positions agree with TRBD2. Material for sequencing was peripheral blood. CDR3 in amino acids: CASSYSQAGGMTQYF. DNA of the CDR3: TGTGCCAGCAGTTATTCACAGGCCGGGGGGATGACCCAGTACTTC.